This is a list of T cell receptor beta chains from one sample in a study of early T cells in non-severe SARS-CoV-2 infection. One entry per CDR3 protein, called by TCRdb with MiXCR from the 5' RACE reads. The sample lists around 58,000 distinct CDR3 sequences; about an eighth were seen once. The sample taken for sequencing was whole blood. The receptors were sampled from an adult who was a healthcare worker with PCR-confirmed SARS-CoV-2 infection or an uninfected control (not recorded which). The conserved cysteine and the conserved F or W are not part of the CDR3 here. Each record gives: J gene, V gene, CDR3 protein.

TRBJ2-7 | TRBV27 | ASSRGARGYEQY
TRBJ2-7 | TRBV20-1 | SARDPLAGGGSEQY
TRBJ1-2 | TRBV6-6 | ASRSSRDRVGYGYT
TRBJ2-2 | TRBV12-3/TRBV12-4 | ASSLEGLAGGSNTGELF
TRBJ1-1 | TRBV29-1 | SVARVVQDTEAF
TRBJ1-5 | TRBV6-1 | ASTSTDYSNQPQH
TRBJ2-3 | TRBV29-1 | SVEADSTDTQY
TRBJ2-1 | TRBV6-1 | ASSPVTNNEQF
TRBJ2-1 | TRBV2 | ASSSRLAGASNEQF
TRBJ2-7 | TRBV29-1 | SVEPREQY
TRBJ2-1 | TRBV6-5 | ATRGTGLRYNEQF
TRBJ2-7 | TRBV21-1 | ASSKGPGQGLYEQY
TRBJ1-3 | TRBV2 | ASSTGGTGNTIY
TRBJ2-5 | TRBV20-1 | SVRRPNEETQY
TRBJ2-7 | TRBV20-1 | SASSDTFEQY
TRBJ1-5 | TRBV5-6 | ASSLQTRRSNQPQH
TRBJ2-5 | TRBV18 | PSSPTGTRTGETQY
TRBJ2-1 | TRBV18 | ASSPPGLAGNEQF
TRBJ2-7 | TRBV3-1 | ASSLPGRMNEQY
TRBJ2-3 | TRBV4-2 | ASSQAGQRSTDTQY
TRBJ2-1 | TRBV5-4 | ASSKDLAGANEQF
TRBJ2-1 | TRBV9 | ASSPTGEVNNEQF
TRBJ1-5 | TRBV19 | ASGHQPQH
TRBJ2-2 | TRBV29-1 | SVLTGLTGELF
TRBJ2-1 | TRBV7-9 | ASSVRQSGVLGSYNEQF
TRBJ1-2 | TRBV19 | ASSMRQDSESYGYT
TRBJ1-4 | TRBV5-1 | ASSLLPQGSGEKLF
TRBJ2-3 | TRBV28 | ASSQGASDTQY